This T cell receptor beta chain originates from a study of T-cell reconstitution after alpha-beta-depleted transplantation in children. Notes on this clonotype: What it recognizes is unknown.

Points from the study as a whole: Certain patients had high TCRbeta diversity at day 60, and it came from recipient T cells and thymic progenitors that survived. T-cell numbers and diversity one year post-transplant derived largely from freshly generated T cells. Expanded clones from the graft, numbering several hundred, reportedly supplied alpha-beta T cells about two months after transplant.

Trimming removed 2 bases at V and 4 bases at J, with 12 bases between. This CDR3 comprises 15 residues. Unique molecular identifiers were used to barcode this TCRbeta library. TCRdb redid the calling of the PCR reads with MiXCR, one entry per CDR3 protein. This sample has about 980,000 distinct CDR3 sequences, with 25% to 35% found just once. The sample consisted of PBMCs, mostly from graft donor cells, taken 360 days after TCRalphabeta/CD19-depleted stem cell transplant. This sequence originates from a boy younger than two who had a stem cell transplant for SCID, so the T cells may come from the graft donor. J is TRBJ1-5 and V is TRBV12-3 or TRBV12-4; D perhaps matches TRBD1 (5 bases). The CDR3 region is CASSLNWGGNQPQHF. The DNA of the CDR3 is TGTGCCAGCAGTTTAAATTGGGGGGGAAATCAGCCCCAGCATTTT.